The 6 T cell receptor beta chains below come from one sample, sequenced in a study of breast tumors, draining lymph nodes, adjacent tissues. TCRdb reprocessed the multiplex PCR reads with MiXCR, giving one entry per CDR3 protein. The sample consists of roughly 80,000 distinct CDR3 sequences, roughly a fifth of them appearing once. Samples came from axillary lymph nodes draining the breast cancer. Material: axillary lymph node tissue. All receptors come from a female donor with breast cancer. Some clones in this sample may be carry-over from other donors' samples.

Ten or more counts support this clonotype. The chain is built from TRBV7-8 and TRBJ2-7; tentatively, D is TRBD1 or TRBD2 (5 bases each). Per germline, CDR1 SGHVS and CDR2 FQNEAQ. The CDR3 is made up of 15 amino acids. V was shortened by 1 base and J by 2 bases, with 12 bases between the two germline ends. The CDR3 loop is CASSLDTGPTYEQYF. CDR3 DNA: TGTGCCAGCAGCTTAGATACGGGGCCCACCTACGAGCAGTACTTC.

This clonotype was counted ten times or more. V is TRBV7-8 and J is TRBJ2-1, with TRBD2 identical over 13 bases. The CDR3 length is 18 residues. Germline lookup yields CDR1 SGHVS and CDR2 FQNEAQ. The J segment lost 3 bases and the V segment lost 3 bases, leaving 8 bases of the junction unmatched. Written as DNA, the CDR3 is TGTGCCAGCAGCTTGGCCGGGACTAGCGGGACATTCTACAATGAGCAGTTCTTC. It is translated as CASSLAGTSGTFYNEQFF.

This clonotype has at least ten counts. The chain carries TRBV9 and TRBJ2-7, with D possibly called TRBD1 or TRBD2 (5 bases each). This CDR3 contains 13 residues. Germline V gene data show CDR1 as SGDLS and CDR2 as YYNGEE. Trimming shortened V by 4 bases and J by 2 bases, and 10 bases separated the two germline ends. CDR3 protein: CASSPRGAYEQYF. The CDR3 bases are TGTGCCAGCAGCCCCCGAGGGGCCTACGAGCAGTACTTC.

This clonotype was counted at least ten times. The chain carries TRBV20-1 and TRBJ1-2; TRBD1 matches 7 bases. Germline V CDR1 and CDR2: DFQATT, SNEGSKA (reference sequence). The V and J ends lost 3 bases and 12 bases, in that order; junction bases with no gene match: 4. This CDR3 is 10 amino acids long. The CDR3, as DNA: TGCAGTGCTAGCCCAGGGGGGGACACCTTC. Protein sequence: CSASPGGDTF.

The rearrangement uses TRBV12-3 or TRBV12-4 and TRBJ1-6; D might be TRBD1 (6 bases). V lost 5 bases and J 6 bases, leaving 11 bases between the germline ends. CDR3 size: 14 residues. The DNA of the CDR3 is TGTGCCAGCAGTCTGGACAGCGTTAATTCACCCCTCCACTTT. Translating it yields CASSLDSVNSPLHF.

There are a few counts of this clonotype. The chain recombines TRBV12-5 with TRBJ1-4, with TRBD1 as a possible D gene (6 bases). Germline CDR1 and CDR2: LGHNT and FRNRAP. The CDR3 has 16 amino acids. V was shortened by 0 bases and J by 14 bases, with 22 bases between the two germline ends. The chain's CDR3 is CASGLVLPGGRRGLFF. DNA of the CDR3: TGTGCTAGTGGTTTGGTACTTCCGGGGGGCCGAAGGGGTCTGTTTTTT.